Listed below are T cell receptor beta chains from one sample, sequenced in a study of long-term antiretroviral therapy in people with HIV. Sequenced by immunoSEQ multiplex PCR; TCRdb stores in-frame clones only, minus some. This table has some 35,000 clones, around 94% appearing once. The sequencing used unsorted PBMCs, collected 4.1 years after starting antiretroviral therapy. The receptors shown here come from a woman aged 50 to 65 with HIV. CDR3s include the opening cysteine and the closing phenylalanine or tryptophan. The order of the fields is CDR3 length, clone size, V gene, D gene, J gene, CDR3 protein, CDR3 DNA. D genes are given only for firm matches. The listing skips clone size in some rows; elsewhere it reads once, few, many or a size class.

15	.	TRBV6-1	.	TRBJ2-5	CASSLGMAGQETQYF	TGTGCCAGCAGTTTAGGGATGGCAGGTCAAGAGACCCAGTACTTC
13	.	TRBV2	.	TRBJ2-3	CASIGLNPGTQYF	TGTGCCAGCATAGGACTAAACCCGGGGACGCAGTATTTT
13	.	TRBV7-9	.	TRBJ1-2	CASSLGQGHGYTF	TGTGCCAGCAGCTTAGGGCAGGGGCATGGCTACACCTTC
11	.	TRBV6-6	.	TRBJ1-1	CAQHSDTEAFF	TGTGCCCAGCATTCAGACACTGAAGCTTTCTTT
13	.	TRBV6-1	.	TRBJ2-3	CASSDRATDTQYF	TGTGCCAGCAGTGATAGGGCCACAGATACGCAGTATTTT
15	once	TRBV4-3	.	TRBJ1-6	CASSQNHLGSSPLHF	TGCGCCAGCAGTCAAAATCACCTCGGCAGTTCACCCCTCCACTTT
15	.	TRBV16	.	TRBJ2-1	CASSQNRRPYNEQFF	TGTGCCAGCAGCCAAAACAGGAGACCCTACAATGAGCAGTTCTTC
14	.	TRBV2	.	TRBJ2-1	CASETGSSYNEQFF	TGTGCCAGCGAAACGGGGAGCTCCTACAATGAGCAGTTCTTC
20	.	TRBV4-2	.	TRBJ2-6	CASSQTPYRVALSGANVLTF	TGTGCCAGCAGCCAAACACCTTACAGGGTCGCCCTCTCTGGGGCCAACGTCCTGACTTTC
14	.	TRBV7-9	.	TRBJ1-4	CASRQTGPNEKLFF	TGTGCCAGCAGGCAGACAGGACCTAATGAAAAACTGTTTTTT
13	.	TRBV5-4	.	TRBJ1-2	CASSLAVGRVYTF	TGTGCCAGCAGCTTGGCCGTCGGCAGGGTCTACACCTTC
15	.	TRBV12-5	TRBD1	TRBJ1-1	CASGLVRQGGTEAFF	TGTGCTAGTGGTTTGGTACGCCAGGGGGGCACTGAAGCTTTCTTT
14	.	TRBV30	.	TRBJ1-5	CAWSLGNRNQPQHF	TGTGCCTGGAGTTTAGGGAATCGCAATCAGCCCCAGCATTTT
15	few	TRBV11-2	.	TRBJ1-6	CASSLGDTANSPLHF	TGTGCCAGCAGCTTAGGGGACACGGCTAATTCACCCCTCCACTTT
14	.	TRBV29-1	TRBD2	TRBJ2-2	CSVVGRENTGELFF	TGCAGCGTTGTCGGGAGGGAGAACACCGGGGAGCTGTTTTTT
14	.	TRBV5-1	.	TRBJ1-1	CASRQRQVETEAFF	TGCGCCAGCAGACAGAGACAGGTGGAAACTGAAGCTTTCTTT
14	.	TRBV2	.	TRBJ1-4	CASTRGRINEKLFF	TGTGCCAGCACCCGGGGACGGATAAATGAAAAACTGTTTTTT
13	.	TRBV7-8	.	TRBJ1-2	CASSFRTDYGYTF	TGTGCCAGCAGCTTCAGGACAGACTATGGCTACACCTTC
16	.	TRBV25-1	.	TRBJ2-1	CASSGPRQGPYNEQFF	TGTGCCAGCAGTGGTCCAAGGCAGGGGCCCTACAATGAGCAGTTCTTC
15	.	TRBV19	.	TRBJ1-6	CASSRLQNYNSPLHF	TGTGCCAGTAGTCGGCTGCAGAACTATAATTCACCCCTCCACTTT
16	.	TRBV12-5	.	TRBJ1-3	CASGRRQESSGNTIYF	TGTGCTAGTGGTCGACGACAGGAGAGCTCTGGAAACACCATATATTTT
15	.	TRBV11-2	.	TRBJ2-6	CASSSRVSGANVLTF	TGTGCCAGCAGCTCTCGAGTCTCTGGGGCCAACGTCCTGACTTTC
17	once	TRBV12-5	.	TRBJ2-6	CASAEDSSASGANVLTF	TGTGCTAGTGCCGAGGACAGTTCCGCCTCTGGGGCCAACGTCCTGACTTTC
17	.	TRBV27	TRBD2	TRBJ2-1	CASSLSRGNRGYNEQFF	TGTGCCAGCAGTTTATCGCGGGGGAACCGAGGCTACAATGAGCAGTTCTTC
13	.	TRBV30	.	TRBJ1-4	CAWERSTNEKLFF	TGTGCCTGGGAACGGTCAACTAATGAAAAACTGTTTTTT
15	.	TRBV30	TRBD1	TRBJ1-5	CAWQTGVNGNQPQHF	TGTGCCTGGCAGACAGGGGTTAATGGGAATCAGCCCCAGCATTTT
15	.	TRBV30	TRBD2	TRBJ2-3	CAWSASGGIPDTQYF	TGTGCCTGGAGTGCTAGCGGGGGGATCCCAGATACGCAGTATTTT
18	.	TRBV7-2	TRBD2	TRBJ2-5	CASSFLSSGGGLQETQYF	TGTGCCAGCAGCTTTCTCAGTAGCGGGGGAGGCCTCCAAGAGACCCAGTACTTC
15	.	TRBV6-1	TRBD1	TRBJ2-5	CASSGGQGPQETQYF	TGTGCCAGCAGTGGGGGACAGGGACCTCAAGAGACCCAGTACTTC
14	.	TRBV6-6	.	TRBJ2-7	CASSSPLLAYEQYF	TGTGCCAGCAGTTCGCCACTCTTAGCCTACGAGCAGTACTTC
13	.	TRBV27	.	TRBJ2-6	CASSLRGANVLTF	TGTGCCAGCTCTTTACGTGGGGCCAACGTCCTGACTTTC
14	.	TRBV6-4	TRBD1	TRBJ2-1	CASSLEGQYDEQFF	TGTGCCAGCAGTCTTGAGGGACAGTATGATGAGCAGTTCTTC
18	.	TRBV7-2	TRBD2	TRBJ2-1	CASSFRTRGGGANDEQFF	TGTGCCAGCAGCTTTAGGACCAGGGGCGGGGGGGCCAACGATGAGCAGTTCTTC
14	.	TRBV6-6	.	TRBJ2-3	CASRGHAGTDTQYF	TGTGCCAGCAGGGGACATGCGGGCACAGATACGCAGTATTTT
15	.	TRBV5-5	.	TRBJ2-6	CASSLWGGGANVLTF	TGTGCCAGCAGCTTATGGGGGGGCGGGGCCAACGTCCTGACTTTC
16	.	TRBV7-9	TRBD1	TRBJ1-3	CASSQGQGASSNTIYF	TGTGCCAGCAGCCAGGGACAGGGGGCGTCGAGTAACACCATATATTTT
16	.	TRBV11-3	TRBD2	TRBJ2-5	CASSPGGLAPKETQYF	TGTGCCAGCAGCCCGGGAGGGCTAGCGCCGAAAGAGACCCAGTACTTC
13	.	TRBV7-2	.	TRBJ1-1	CASSSSLDLPPFF	TGTGCCAGCAGCTCCTCTCTCGATTTACCGCCTTTCTTT
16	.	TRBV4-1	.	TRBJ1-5	CASSQDEGRGNQPQHF	TGCGCCAGCAGCCAAGATGAGGGAAGGGGCAATCAGCCCCAGCATTTT
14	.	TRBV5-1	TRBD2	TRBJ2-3	CASRGGPSTDTQYF	TGCGCCAGCCGGGGGGGCCCCAGCACAGATACGCAGTATTTT
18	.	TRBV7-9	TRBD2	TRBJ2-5	CASSFRTSGGEVGETQYF	TGTGCCAGCAGCTTCCGGACTAGCGGGGGCGAGGTAGGAGAGACCCAGTACTTC
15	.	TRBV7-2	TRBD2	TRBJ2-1	CASRLSSGGWDEQFF	TGTGCCAGCCGCTTGTCCAGCGGGGGGTGGGATGAGCAGTTCTTC
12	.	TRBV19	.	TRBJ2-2	CASRGRTGELFF	TGTGCCAGCAGGGGTAGGACCGGGGAGCTGTTTTTT
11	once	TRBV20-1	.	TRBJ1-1	CSARQGTEAFF	TGCAGTGCTAGACAGGGTACTGAAGCTTTCTTT
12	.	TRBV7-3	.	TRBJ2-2	CASSLNAGELFF	TGTGCCAGCAGCTTAAACGCCGGGGAGCTGTTTTTT
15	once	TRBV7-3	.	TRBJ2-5	CASSLSAGPQETQYF	TGTGCCAGCAGCTTAAGCGCCGGGCCGCAAGAGACCCAGTACTTC
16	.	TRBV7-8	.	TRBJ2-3	CASRRPAASSADTQYF	TGTGCCAGCAGAAGACCTGCGGCTAGTTCTGCAGATACGCAGTATTTT
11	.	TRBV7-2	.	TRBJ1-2	CASSMNRAYTF	TGTGCCAGCAGCATGAACAGGGCGTACACCTTC
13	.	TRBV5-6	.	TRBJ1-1	CASSLVGRHEAFF	TGTGCCAGCAGCTTGGTAGGTAGGCATGAAGCTTTCTTT
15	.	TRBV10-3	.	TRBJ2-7	CAISGGPSSSYEQYF	TGTGCCATCAGTGGGGGCCCTTCAAGCTCCTACGAGCAGTACTTC
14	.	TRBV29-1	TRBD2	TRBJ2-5	CSVTSGEVRETQYF	TGCAGCGTCACTAGCGGGGAAGTTCGGGAGACCCAGTACTTC
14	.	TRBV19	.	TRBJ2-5	CASSIGGPQETQYF	TGTGCCAGTAGTATTGGGGGTCCACAAGAGACCCAGTACTTC
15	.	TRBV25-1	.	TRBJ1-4	CASSDSGGTNEKLFF	TGTGCCAGCAGTGATAGCGGCGGAACCAATGAAAAACTGTTTTTT